This T cell receptor beta chain was retrieved from a study of blood T cell repertoires in COVID-19. The CDR3 covers 19 residues. V shed 2 bases and J 3 bases; nucleotides not matched to a gene: 19. The germline V gene encodes CDR1 SGHKS and CDR2 YYEKEE (reference sequence). TCRdb's copy holds only in-frame clones and misses some; the assay was immunoSEQ multiplex PCR. The sample shows around 200,000 clones, 70% to 90% of them seen only once. The chain joins TRBV5-5 to TRBJ2-7, with TRBD1 matching 8 bases. The origin of this receptor is a middle-aged woman with acute COVID-19. The material sequenced was PBMCs or T cells enriched from blood (not recorded which). In DNA form, the CDR3 reads TGTGCCAGCAGCTTTAAAGTGGAGCAGGGGGCCTCGATGGACTACGAGCAGTACTTC. It specifies CASSFKVEQGASMDYEQYF.